The source of this T cell receptor (beta chain) is a study of shared clonotypes between healthy human individuals. Study as a whole: Per-donor plates numbered three CD4 naive, three CD4 memory, two CD8 naive and one CD8 memory.

Naive CD8 cells lacked CD45RO, underwent positive selection for CCR7 and left out terminally differentiated effector memory CD45RA+ cells. Between the trimmed V and J ends, which lost 5 bases and 2 bases, there was a span of 18 bases. The CDR3 extends over 16 amino acids. Germline V gene data show CDR1 as SGHTA and CDR2 as FQGTGA. About this clone itself: Its antigen is currently unknown.

Study-level points and caveats: Larger richness was generally estimated for naive than memory subsets. In contrast to clonotypes shared by all four donors, non-shared clonotypes had lower generation probabilities.

Some clones are missing from TCRdb's copy, which holds only in-frame ones; the method was immunoSEQ multiplex PCR. This table holds some 2.1 million clones, 85% to 95% found once. The V call is TRBV7-3, the J call TRBJ2-5; possibly TRBD2 for D (7 bases). This receptor was identified in a man younger than 35 in good health. Some clones in this sample may be carry-over from other donors' samples. Sequenced: naive CD8+ T cells from PBMCs. For the CDR3, the DNA is TGTGCCAGCAGCCCGAGTCCGGGGGGCCCACAAGAGACCCAGTACTTC. It encodes CASSPSPGGPQETQYF.